This T cell receptor (beta chain) comes out of a study of T cell responses to AZD1222 COVID-19 vaccine. Study observations and caveats: White British donors predominated, females outnumbered males, and clonal diversity was possibly underestimated. Elevations in Spike-specific TCR breadth and depth followed administration of two AZD1222 doses. Baseline seropositives among AZD1222 recipients totaled only five to seven. Reports indicate that nearly half of spike-specific TCRs are directed at unmutated variant regions.

This table comes from immunoSEQ multiplex PCR, and its TCRdb copy is limited to in-frame clones, with some not included. The table lists 150,000 or so clones, about 91% of them singletons. In regard to this clone: The antigen remains undetermined.

V was clipped by 4 bases and J by 5 bases; unmatched bases: 9. This CDR3 is 15 amino acids long. Germline V gene lookup returns CDR1 SGHRS and CDR2 YFSETQ. Sequencing was performed on peripheral blood, taken 28 days after the second AZD1222 dose. The chain employs TRBV5-1 and TRBJ2-7; 10 bases are a match to TRBD1. This clonotype originated in an adult who received the AZD1222 COVID-19 vaccine. CDR3 DNA: TGCGCCAGCAGCATACCCGGGACAGGGGTCAACGAGCAGTACTTC. Translation: CASSIPGTGVNEQYF.